This T cell receptor (beta chain) was sequenced for a study of OX40 agonist ivuxolimab in advanced cancers. This CDR3 spans 13 amino acids. Germline CDR1 reads SGHTA; CDR2 reads FQGNSA. With 2 bases removed from V and 7 bases from J, the gap between germline ends came to 11 bases. The repertoire was sequenced with immunoSEQ multiplex PCR; TCRdb's copy has only in-frame clones and lacks some. The sample holds 99,000 or so clones, 90% to 95% seen once. Source: CD4+ or CD8+ T cells sorted from blood, taken in a trial of the OX40 agonist ivuxolimab. The TCR sequence derives from an adult with an advanced solid tumor such as melanoma, head and neck, liver or kidney cancer. The V gene is TRBV7-2, the J gene TRBJ1-2; possibly TRBD1 for D (5 bases). The CDR3 DNA sequence: TGTGCCAGCAGCTTATCCGGGAGGGGTGGCTACACCTTC. It yields the protein CASSLSGRGGYTF.